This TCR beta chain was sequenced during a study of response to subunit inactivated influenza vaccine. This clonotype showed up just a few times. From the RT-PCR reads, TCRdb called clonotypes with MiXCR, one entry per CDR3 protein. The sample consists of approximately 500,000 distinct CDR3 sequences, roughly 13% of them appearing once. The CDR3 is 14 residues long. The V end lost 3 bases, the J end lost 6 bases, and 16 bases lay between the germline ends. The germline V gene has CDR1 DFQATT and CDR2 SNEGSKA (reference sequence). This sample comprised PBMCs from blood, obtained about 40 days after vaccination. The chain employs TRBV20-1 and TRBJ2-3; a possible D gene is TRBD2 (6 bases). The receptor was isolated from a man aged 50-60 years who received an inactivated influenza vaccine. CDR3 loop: CSAREGPMVDTQYF. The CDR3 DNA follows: TGCAGTGCTAGGGAGGGTCCGATGGTCGATACGCAGTATTTT.